This TCR beta chain was sequenced in a study of immune characterization of retroperitoneal liposarcoma. Using its own MiXCR run on the PCR reads, TCRdb lists one record per CDR3 protein. The profile covers around 10,000 distinct CDR3 sequences, with around a quarter appearing a single time and more than 8% taken by the ten largest. In its sample, this clonotype was seen many times. With 4 bases clipped from V and 6 bases from J, the junction kept 14 bases outside the gene matches. The CDR3 covers 17 residues. The germline V gene has CDR1 SGHTA and CDR2 FQGNSA. The sample consisted of tumor tissue. This TCR came from a male donor with retroperitoneal liposarcoma. This chain uses TRBV7-2 with TRBJ2-3; TRBD2 agrees at 9 bases. The CDR3 region has the DNA TGTGCCAGCAGCTCCGTTGGGGCGGGACTAGCAGGGGATACGCAGTATTTT. Its protein product is CASSSVGAGLAGDTQYF.